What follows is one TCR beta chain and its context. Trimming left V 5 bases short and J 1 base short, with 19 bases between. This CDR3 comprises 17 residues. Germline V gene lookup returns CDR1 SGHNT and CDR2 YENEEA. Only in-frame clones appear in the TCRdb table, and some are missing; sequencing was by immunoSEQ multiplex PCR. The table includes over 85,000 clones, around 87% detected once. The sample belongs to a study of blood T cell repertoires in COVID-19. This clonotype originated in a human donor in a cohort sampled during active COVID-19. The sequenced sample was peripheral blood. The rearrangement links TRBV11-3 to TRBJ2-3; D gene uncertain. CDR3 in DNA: TGTGCCAGCAGCGCCGGGTCCTCTCCCTTTGGCACAGATACGCAGTATTTT. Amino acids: CASSAGSSPFGTDTQYF.